This T cell receptor (beta chain) originates from a study of blood T cell repertoires in COVID-19. TCRdb's copy holds only in-frame clones and misses some; the assay was immunoSEQ multiplex PCR. The table includes 250,000 to 350,000 clones, more than 75% detected once. This CDR3 is 16 amino acids long. Germline values: CDR1 LGHNA, CDR2 YNFKEQ. Trimming took 2 bases from V and 0 from J, leaving 11 bases between them. This TCR came from a woman between 25 and 40 years old who had recovered from COVID-19. The gene calls are TRBV4-2 and TRBJ2-1; the D is unclear. The sample comprised PBMCs or T cells enriched from blood (not recorded which). The CDR3 here is CASSQLDSSSYNEQFF. In DNA form, the CDR3 reads TGTGCCAGCAGCCAACTCGATTCGAGCTCCTACAATGAGCAGTTCTTC.